This T cell receptor beta chain was documented in a study of T cell responses to AZD1222 COVID-19 vaccine. Study-level findings and limits: Spike-specific TCR breadth and depth went up after people got two AZD1222 doses. Females made up more of the donors, who were largely white British, and clonal diversity may have come out too low. The study found vaccine-associated CD4 TCRs spanning spike, dominant at 160-218 and 743-854.

Assay used: immunoSEQ multiplex PCR; TCRdb lists only in-frame clones, some missing. Of 80,000 to 95,000 clones listed, around 87% are singletons. In the case of this clone: The antigen is undetermined.

This CDR3 has 15 amino acids. Germline CDR1 SGHTA, CDR2 FQGNSA. V dropped 6 bases and J dropped 0; count of bases not matched to a gene: 8. The chain combines TRBV7-2 with TRBJ2-7; the match to TRBD1 covers 7 bases. The receptor's source is an adult in good health. This material consisted of peripheral blood, taken on day 0 of MenACWY control vaccination. CDR3 loop: CASSFPGQSSYEQYF. The DNA for the CDR3 is TGTGCCAGCAGTTTTCCGGGACAGAGCTCCTACGAGCAGTACTTC.